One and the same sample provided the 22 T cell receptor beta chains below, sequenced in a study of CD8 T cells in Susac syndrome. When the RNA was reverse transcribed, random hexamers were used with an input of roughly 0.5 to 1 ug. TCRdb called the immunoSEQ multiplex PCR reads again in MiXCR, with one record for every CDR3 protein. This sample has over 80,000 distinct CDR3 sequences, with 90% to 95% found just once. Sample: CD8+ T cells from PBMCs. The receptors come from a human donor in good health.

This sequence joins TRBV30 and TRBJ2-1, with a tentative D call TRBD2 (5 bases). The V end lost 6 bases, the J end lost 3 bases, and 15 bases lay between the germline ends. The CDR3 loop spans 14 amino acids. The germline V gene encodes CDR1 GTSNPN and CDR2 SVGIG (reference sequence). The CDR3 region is CACFALGLYNEQFF. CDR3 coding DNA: TGTGCCTGTTTCGCCTTAGGACTCTACAATGAGCAGTTCTTC.

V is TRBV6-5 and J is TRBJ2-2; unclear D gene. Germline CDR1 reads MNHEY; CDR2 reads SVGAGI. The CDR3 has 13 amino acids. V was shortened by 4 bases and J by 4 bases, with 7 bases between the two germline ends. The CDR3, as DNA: TGTGCCAGCAGTTTTAGAGGCACCGGGGAGCTGTTTTTT. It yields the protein CASSFRGTGELFF.

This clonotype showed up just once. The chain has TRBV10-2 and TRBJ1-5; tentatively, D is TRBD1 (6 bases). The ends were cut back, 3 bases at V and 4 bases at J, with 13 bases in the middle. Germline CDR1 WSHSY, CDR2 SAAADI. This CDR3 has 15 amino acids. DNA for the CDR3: TGCGCCAGCAGTGAAACAGGGTTGATTAATCAGCCCCAGCATTTT. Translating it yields CASSETGLINQPQHF.

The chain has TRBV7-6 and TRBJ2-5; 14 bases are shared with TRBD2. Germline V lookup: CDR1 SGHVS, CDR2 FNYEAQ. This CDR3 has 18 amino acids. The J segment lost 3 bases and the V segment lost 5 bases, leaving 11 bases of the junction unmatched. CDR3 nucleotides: TGTGCCAGCAGCCCCCACCCGACTAGCGGGGGGGCTAAAGAGACCCAGTACTTC. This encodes CASSPHPTSGGAKETQYF.

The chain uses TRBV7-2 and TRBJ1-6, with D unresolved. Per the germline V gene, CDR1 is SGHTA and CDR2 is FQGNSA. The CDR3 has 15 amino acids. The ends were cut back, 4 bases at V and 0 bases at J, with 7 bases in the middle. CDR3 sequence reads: CASSSSSSYNSPLHF. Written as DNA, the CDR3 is TGTGCCAGCAGCTCCAGTAGCTCCTATAATTCACCCCTCCACTTT.

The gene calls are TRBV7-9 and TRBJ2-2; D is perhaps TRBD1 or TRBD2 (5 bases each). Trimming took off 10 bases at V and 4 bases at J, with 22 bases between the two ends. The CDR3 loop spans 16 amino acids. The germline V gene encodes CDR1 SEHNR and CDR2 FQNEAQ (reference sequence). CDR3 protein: CATLGRLSHPTGELFF. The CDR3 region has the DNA TGTGCCACCTTGGGACGGCTAAGTCATCCCACCGGGGAGCTGTTTTTT.

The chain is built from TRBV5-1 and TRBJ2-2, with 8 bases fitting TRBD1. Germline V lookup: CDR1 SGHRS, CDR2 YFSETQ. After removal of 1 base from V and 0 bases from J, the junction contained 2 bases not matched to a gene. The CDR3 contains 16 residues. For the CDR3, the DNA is TGCGCCAGCAGCTTGCAGGGGGCCGCGAACACCGGGGAGCTGTTTTTT. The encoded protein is CASSLQGAANTGELFF. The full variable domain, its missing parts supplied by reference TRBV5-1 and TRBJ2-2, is KAGVTQTPRYLIKTRGQQVTLSCSPISGHRSVSWYQQTPGQGLQFLFEYFSETQRNKGNFPGRFSGRQFSNSRSEMNVSTLELGDSALYLCASSLQGAANTGELFFGEGSRLTVL.

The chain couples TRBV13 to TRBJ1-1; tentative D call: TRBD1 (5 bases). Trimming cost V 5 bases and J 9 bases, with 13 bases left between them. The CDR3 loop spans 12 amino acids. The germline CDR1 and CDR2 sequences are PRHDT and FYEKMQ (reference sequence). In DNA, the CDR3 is TGTGCCAGCAGCCAGGGCGGGGGAAAAGCTTTCTTT. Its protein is CASSQGGGKAFF.

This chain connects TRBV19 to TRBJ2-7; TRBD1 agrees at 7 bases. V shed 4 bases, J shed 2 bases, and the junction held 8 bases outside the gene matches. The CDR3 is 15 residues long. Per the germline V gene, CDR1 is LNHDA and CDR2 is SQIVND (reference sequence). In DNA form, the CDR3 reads TGTGCCAGTAGTACTACAGGGGTAAGCACCTACGAGCAGTACTTC. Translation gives CASSTTGVSTYEQYF. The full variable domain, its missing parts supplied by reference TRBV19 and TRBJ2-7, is DGGITQSPKYLFRKEGQNVTLSCEQNLNHDAMYWYRQDPGQGLRLIYYSQIVNDFQKGDIAEGYSVSREKKESFPLTVTSAQKNPTAFYLCASSTTGVSTYEQYFGPGTRLTVT.

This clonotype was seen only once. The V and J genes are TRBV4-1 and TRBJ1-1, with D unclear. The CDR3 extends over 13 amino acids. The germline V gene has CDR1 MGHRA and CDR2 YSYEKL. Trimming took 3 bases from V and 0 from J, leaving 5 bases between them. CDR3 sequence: CASSQVVNTEAFF. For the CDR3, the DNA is TGCGCCAGCAGCCAGGTCGTGAACACTGAAGCTTTCTTT.

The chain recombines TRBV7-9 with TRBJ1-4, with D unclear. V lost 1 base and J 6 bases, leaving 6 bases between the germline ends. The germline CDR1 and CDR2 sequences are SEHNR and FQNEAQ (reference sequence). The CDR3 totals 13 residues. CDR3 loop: CASSLGGDEKLFF. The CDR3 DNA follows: TGTGCCAGCAGCTTAGGCGGGGATGAAAAACTGTTTTTT. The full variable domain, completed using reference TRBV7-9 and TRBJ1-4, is DTGVSQNPRHKITKRGQNVTFRCDPISEHNRLYWYRQTLGQGPEFLTYFQNEAQLEKSRLLSDRFSAERPKGSFSTLEIQRTEQGDSAMYLCASSLGGDEKLFFGSGTQLSVL.

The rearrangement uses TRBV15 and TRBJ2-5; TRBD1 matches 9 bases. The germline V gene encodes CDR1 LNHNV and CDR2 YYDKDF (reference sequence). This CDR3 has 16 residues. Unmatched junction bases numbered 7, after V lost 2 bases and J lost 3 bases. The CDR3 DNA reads TGTGCCACCAGCAGACCCCCTGGGACAGGGAAAGAGACCCAGTACTTC. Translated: CATSRPPGTGKETQYF.

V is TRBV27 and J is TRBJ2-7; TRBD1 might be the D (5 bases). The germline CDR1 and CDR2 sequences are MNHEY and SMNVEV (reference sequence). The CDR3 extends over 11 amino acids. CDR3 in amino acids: CASGQGNEQYF. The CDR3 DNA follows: TGTGCATCAGGTCAGGGTAACGAGCAGTACTTC.

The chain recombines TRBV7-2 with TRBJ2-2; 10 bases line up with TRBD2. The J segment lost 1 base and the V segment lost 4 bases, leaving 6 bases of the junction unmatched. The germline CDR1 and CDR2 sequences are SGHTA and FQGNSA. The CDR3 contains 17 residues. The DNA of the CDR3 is TGTGCCAGCAGCTCCGCTGGACTAGCGGTGAACACCGGGGAGCTGTTTTTT. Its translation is CASSSAGLAVNTGELFF.

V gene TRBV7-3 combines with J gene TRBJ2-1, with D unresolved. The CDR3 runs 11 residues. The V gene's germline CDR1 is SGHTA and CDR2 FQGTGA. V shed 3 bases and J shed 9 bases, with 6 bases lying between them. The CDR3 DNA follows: TGTGCCAGCAGCTTGTGGGGTGAGCAGTTCTTC. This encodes CASSLWGEQFF. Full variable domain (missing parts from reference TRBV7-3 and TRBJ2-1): GAGVSQTPSNKVTEKGKYVELRCDPISGHTALYWYRQSLGQGPEFLIYFQGTGAADDSGLPNDRFFAVRPEGSVSTLKIQRTERGDSAVYLCASSLWGEQFFGPGTRLTVL.

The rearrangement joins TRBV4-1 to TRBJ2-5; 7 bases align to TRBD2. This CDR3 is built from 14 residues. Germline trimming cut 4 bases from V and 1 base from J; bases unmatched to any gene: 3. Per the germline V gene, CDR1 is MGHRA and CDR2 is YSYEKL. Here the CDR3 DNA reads TGCGCCAGCAGCCGCAAGCGGGGCCAAGAGACCCAGTACTTC. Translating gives CASSRKRGQETQYF.

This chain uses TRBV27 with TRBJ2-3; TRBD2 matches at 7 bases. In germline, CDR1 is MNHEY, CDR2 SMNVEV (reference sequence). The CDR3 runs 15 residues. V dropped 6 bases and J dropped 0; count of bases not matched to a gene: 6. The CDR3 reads CASSPLAVSTDTQYF. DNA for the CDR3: TGTGCCAGCAGCCCCCTAGCGGTTAGCACAGATACGCAGTATTTT.

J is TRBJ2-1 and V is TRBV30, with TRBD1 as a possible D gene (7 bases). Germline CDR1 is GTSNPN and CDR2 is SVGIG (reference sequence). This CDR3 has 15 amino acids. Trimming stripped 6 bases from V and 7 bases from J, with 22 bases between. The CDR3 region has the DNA TGTGCCTGCTCCCTTTCCGACAGGGAGGTAAATGAGCAGTTCTTC. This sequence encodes CACSLSDREVNEQFF.

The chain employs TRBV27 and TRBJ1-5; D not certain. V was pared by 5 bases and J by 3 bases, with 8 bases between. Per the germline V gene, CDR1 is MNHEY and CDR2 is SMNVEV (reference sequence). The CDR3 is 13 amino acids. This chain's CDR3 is CASSPLTNQPQHF. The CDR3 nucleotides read TGTGCCAGCAGTCCTCTTACCAATCAGCCCCAGCATTTT.

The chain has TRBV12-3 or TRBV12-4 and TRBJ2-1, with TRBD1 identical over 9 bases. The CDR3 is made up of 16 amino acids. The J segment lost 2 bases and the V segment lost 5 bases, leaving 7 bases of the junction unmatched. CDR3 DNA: TGTGCCAGCAGTAGACCAAGGACAGGGGCCTACAATGAGCAGTTCTTC. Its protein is CASSRPRTGAYNEQFF.

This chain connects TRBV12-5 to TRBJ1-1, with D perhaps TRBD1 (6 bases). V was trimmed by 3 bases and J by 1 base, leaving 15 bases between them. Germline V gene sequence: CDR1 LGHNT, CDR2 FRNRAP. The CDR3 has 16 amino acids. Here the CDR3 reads CASGLGDIVRNTEAFF. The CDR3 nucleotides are TGTGCTAGTGGTTTAGGGGACATCGTCCGGAACACTGAAGCTTTCTTT.

This CDR3 is CAGQLVNYGYTF. The CDR3, as DNA: TGTGCCGGACAGCTCGTTAACTATGGCTACACCTTC. The chain joins TRBV30 to TRBJ1-2; the D gene is possibly TRBD1 (6 bases). Looked up from germline, CDR1 is GTSNPN and CDR2 is SVGIG (reference sequence). This CDR3 region has 12 residues. The germline V and J ends were trimmed by 8 bases and 1 base, with 11 bases remaining between them.